This paragraph reports one TCR beta chain. CDR3 size: 14 residues. Germline values: CDR1 SGHDT, CDR2 YYEEEE. Trimming cost V 0 bases and J 6 bases; bases outside gene matches: 6. The method was immunoSEQ multiplex PCR; TCRdb's version includes in-frame clones alone and lacks a portion of them. The sample records about 160,000 clones, 81% being singletons. This specimen belongs to a study of blood T cell repertoires in COVID-19. The source material was peripheral blood. This receptor was obtained from a man aged 55 to 70 with active or convalescent COVID-19. This chain joins TRBV5-6 and TRBJ2-7, with 7 bases aligning to TRBD2. The CDR3 region has the DNA TGTGCCAGCAGCTTGGCGGCGGGAGAAGGCGAGCAGTACTTC. Amino acid sequence: CASSLAAGEGEQYF.